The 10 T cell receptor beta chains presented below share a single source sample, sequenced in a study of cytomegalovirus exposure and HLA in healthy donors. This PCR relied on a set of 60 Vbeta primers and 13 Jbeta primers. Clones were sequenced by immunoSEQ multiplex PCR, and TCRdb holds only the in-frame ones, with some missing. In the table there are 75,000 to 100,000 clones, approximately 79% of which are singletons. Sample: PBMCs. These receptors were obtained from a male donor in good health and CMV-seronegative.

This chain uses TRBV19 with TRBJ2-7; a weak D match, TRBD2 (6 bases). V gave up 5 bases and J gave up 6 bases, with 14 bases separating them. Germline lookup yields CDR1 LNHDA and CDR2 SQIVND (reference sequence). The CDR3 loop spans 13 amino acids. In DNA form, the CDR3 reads TGTGCCAGTAGTCTCGGGAGAGTAGGCGAGCAGTACTTC. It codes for CASSLGRVGEQYF. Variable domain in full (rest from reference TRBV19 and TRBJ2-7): DGGITQSPKYLFRKEGQNVTLSCEQNLNHDAMYWYRQDPGQGLRLIYYSQIVNDFQKGDIAEGYSVSREKKESFPLTVTSAQKNPTAFYLCASSLGRVGEQYFGPGTRLTVT.

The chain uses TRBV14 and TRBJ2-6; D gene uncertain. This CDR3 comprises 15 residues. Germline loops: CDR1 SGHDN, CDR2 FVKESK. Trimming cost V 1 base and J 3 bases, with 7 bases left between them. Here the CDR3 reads CASSQVTGGANVLTF. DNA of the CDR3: TGTGCCAGCAGCCAAGTGACTGGTGGGGCCAACGTCCTGACTTTC. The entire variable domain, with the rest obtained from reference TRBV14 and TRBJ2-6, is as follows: EAGVTQFPSHSVIEKGQTVTLRCDPISGHDNLYWYRRVMGKEIKFLLHFVKESKQDESGMPNNRFLAERTGGTYSTLKVQPAELEDSGVYFCASSQVTGGANVLTFGAGSRLTVL.

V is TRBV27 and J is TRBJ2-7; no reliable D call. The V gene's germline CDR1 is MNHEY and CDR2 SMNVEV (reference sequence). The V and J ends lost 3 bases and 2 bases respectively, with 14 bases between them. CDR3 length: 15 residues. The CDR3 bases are TGTGCCAGCAGTTTGGGCCCGCCCGGAACCTACGAGCAGTACTTC. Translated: CASSLGPPGTYEQYF.

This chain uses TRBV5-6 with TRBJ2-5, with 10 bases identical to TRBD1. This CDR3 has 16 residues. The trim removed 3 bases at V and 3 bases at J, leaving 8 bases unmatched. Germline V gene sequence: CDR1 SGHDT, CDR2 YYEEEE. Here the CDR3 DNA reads TGTGCCAGCAGCTCAACCCCGGACAGGGGGGAAGAGACCCAGTACTTC. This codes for CASSSTPDRGEETQYF.

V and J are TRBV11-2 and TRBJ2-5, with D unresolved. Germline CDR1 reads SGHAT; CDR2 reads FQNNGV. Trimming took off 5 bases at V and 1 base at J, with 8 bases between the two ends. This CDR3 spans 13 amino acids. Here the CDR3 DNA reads TGTGCCAGCAGCCTGTTCCTCCAAGAGACCCAGTACTTC. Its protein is CASSLFLQETQYF. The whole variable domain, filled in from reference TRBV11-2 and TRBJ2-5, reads EAGVAQSPRYKIIEKRQSVAFWCNPISGHATLYWYQQILGQGPKLLIQFQNNGVVDDSQLPKDRFSAERLKGVDSTLKIQPAKLEDSAVYLCASSLFLQETQYFGPGTRLLVL.

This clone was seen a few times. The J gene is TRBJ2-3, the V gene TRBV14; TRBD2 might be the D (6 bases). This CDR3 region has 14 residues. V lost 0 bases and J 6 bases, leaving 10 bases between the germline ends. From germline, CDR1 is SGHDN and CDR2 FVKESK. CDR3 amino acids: CASSQDRELDTQYF. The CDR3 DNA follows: TGTGCCAGCAGCCAAGATCGGGAGCTGGATACGCAGTATTTT.

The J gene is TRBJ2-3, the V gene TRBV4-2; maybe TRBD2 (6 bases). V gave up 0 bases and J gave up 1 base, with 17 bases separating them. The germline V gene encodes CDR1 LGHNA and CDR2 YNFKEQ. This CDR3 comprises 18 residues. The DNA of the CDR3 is TGTGCCAGCAGCCAAGATCCCGTCGGGACTTTACGCACAGATACGCAGTATTTT. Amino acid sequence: CASSQDPVGTLRTDTQYF.

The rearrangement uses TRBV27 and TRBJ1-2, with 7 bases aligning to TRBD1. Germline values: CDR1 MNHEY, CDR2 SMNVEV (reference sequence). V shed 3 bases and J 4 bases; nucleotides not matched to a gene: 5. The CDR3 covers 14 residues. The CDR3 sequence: CASSLTGQVYGYTF. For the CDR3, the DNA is TGTGCCAGCAGTTTGACAGGGCAAGTCTATGGCTACACCTTC.

CDR3 region: CASFRGEGANEQFF. The CDR3 DNA follows: TGCGCCAGCTTCAGGGGCGAAGGGGCAAATGAGCAGTTCTTC. J is TRBJ2-1 and V is TRBV5-1, with D tentatively TRBD1 (6 bases). The V end was cut by 7 bases, the J end by 7 bases, with 18 bases between. Germline-derived CDR1 and CDR2 are SGHRS and YFSETQ. This CDR3 has 14 amino acids.

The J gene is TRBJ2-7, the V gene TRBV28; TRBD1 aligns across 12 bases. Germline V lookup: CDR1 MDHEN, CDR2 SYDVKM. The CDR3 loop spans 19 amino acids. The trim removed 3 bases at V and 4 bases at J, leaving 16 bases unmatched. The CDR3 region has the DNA TGTGCCAGCAGTTTCCTGATTAGCCGGGACAGGGGGCGTGGGTACGAGCAGTACTTC. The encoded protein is CASSFLISRDRGRGYEQYF.